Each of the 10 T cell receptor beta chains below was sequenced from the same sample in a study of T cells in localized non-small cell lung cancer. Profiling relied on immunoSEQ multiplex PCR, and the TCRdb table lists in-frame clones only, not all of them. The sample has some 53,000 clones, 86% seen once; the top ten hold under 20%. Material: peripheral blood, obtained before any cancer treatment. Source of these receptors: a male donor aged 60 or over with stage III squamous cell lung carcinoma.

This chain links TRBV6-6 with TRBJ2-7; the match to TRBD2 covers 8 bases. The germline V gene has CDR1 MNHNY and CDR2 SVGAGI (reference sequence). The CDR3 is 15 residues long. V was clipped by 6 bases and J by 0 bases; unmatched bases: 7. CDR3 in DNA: TGTGCCAGCAGAGATAGCGGGACCCTCTCCTACGAGCAGTACTTC. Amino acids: CASRDSGTLSYEQYF.

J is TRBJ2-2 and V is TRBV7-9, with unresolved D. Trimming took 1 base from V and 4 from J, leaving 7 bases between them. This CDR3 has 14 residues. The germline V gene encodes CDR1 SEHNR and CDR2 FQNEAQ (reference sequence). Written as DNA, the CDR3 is TGTGCCAGCAGCTTAGGACTGGCCACCGGGGAGCTGTTTTTT. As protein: CASSLGLATGELFF.

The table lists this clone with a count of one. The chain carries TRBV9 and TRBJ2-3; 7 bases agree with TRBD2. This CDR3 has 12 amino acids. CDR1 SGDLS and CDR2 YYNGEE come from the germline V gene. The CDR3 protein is CGGGASTDTQYF. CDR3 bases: TGTGGGGGAGGGGCCAGCACAGATACGCAGTATTTT.

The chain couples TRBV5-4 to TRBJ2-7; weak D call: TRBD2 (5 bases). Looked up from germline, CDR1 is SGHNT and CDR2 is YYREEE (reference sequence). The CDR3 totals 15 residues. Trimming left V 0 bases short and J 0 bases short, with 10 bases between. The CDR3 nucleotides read TGTGCCAGCAGCTTGGCCGATGGGAGCTCCTACGAGCAGTACTTC. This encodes CASSLADGSSYEQYF.

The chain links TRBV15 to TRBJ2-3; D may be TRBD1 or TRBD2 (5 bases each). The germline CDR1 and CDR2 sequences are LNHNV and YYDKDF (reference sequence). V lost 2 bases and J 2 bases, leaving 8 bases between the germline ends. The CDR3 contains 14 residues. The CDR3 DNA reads TGTGCCACCAGCAGACAGGGAGACACAGATACGCAGTATTTT. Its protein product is CATSRQGDTDTQYF.

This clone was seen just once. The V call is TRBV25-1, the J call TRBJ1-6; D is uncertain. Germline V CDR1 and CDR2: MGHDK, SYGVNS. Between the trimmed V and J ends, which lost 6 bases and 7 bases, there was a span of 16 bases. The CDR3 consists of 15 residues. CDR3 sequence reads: CASSQTRALNSPLHF. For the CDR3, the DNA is TGTGCCAGCAGCCAAACCCGGGCCTTAAATTCACCCCTCCACTTT.

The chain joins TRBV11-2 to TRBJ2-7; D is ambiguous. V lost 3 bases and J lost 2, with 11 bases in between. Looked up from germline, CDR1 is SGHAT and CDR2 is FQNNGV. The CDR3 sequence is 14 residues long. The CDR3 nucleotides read TGTGCCAGCAGCTTGTCTGCAGGAACCTACGAGCAGTACTTC. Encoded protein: CASSLSAGTYEQYF.

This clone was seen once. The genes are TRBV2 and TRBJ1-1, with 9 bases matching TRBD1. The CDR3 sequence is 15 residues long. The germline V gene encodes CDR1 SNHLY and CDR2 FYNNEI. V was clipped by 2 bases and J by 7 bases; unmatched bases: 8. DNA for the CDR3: TGTGCCAGCAGTGAAAGCGGGACAGGGACTTATGAAGCTTTCTTT. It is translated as CASSESGTGTYEAFF.

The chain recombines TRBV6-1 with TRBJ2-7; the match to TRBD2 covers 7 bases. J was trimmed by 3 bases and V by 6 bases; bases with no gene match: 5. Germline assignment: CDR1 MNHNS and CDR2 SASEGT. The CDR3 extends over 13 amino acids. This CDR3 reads CASRRGTNYEQYF. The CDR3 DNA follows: TGTGCCAGCAGACGGGGGACTAACTACGAGCAGTACTTC.

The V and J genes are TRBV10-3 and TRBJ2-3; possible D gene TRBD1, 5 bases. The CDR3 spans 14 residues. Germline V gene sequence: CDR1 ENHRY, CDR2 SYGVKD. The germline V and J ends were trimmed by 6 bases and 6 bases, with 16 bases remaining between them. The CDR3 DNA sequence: TGTGCCATCAGGGGGCGGCAGGGCGACGATACGCAGTATTTT. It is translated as CAIRGRQGDDTQYF.